These 12 T cell receptor beta chains share one sample of origin, sequenced in a study of sequential checkpoint blockade in melanoma (dated by TCRdb to between 2019 and 2020). Library prep was done by the immunoSEQ multiplex PCR assay. TCRdb retrieved this table from immuneACCESS and kept in-frame rearrangements only. Not all clones are present; in checked studies, unresolved V genes account for under half, and no reason is known for the remainder. The sample table holds some 6,200 clones, of which 25% to 30% were seen once. Over 6.5% of the sample lies in the top ten. The label giving this sample's treatment or condition can be read as: randomized to nivolumab then ipilimumab (arm A) or the reverse (arm B). Sequences were derived from tumor tissue (inferred from file names), sampled from a patient given nivolumab and ipilimumab in sequence. The receptors were gathered from a human donor with melanoma.

V is TRBV6-8 and J is TRBJ2-1; possibly TRBD2 for D (6 bases). Germline CDR1 reads MNHGY; CDR2 reads SAAAGT. The CDR3 runs to 12 residues. V was pared by 7 bases and J by 9 bases, with 13 bases between. For the CDR3, the DNA is TGTGCCAGCAACCCTATCGGGGGTGAGCAGTTCTTC. Its protein is CASNPIGGEQFF.

The V and J genes are TRBV12-5 and TRBJ1-5; unclear D gene. The germline gives CDR1 LGHNT, CDR2 FRNRAP. This CDR3 contains 14 residues. V dropped 3 bases and J dropped 6 bases, with 12 bases sitting between them. CDR3 nucleotides: TGTGCTAGTGGTTTTCGGCTTGAAAGTCAGCCCCAGCATTTT. This codes for CASGFRLESQPQHF.

This clone has a count of ten or more. V gene TRBV11-3 combines with J gene TRBJ1-2; the D is unclear. There are 15 residues in the CDR3. Trimming removed 2 bases from V and 0 bases from J, with 10 bases in between. Germline lookup yields CDR1 SGHNT and CDR2 YENEEA. The DNA of the CDR3 is TGTGCCAGCAGCTTAACGGCCAGCCCTAACTATGGCTACACCTTC. The encoded protein is CASSLTASPNYGYTF.

This clone is classed as medium-sized. The chain uses TRBV12-2 and TRBJ2-3; TRBD2, as called in the table, went unchecked against the DNA. TRBV12-2 corresponds to a pseudogene. The CDR3 is 14 amino acids. CDR3 in DNA: TGTGCCAGTACCGGGGGGGACGGCACAGATACGCAGTATTTT. Translation: CASTGGDGTDTQYF.

This clone came up many times. This chain uses TRBV11-3 with TRBJ2-7, with 9 bases lining up with TRBD1. V dropped 5 bases and J dropped 3; count of bases not matched to a gene: 8. Per germline, CDR1 SGHNT and CDR2 YENEEA. CDR3 length equals 15 residues. CDR3 sequence reads: CASSLSGTGIYEQYF. CDR3 DNA sequence: TGTGCCAGCAGCCTATCGGGGACAGGGATCTACGAGCAGTACTTC.

V gene TRBV14 combines with J gene TRBJ2-5, with a possible D match to TRBD2 (5 bases). Germline lookup yields CDR1 SGHDN and CDR2 FVKESK. The CDR3 runs to 12 residues. The V gene lost 3 bases and the J gene lost 3 bases, with 5 bases spanning the gap. The CDR3 DNA is TGTGCCAGCAGCCAGGGAGAAGAGACCCAGTACTTC. The encoded protein is CASSQGEETQYF.

The chain joins TRBV25-1 to TRBJ1-6; weak D call: TRBD1 (5 bases). The CDR3 consists of 16 residues. Deletions cut 2 bases from V and 5 bases from J, with 13 bases between. Germline CDR1 is MGHDK and CDR2 is SYGVNS. DNA for the CDR3: TGTGCCAGCAGTGAACTGGGGGTGGGCGATAATTCACCCCTCCACTTT. Its translation is CASSELGVGDNSPLHF.

This clone is termed medium-sized (0.01 to 0.1%). The genes are TRBV11-3 and TRBJ2-3; TRBD2 agrees at 10 bases. Germline-derived CDR1 and CDR2 are SGHNT and YENEEA. V shed 2 bases and J 8 bases; nucleotides not matched to a gene: 10. This CDR3 comprises 16 residues. The CDR3 DNA follows: TGTGCCAGCAGCTTATACGTCGAGCGGGGGGGTGGTACGCAGTATTTT. Translated: CASSLYVERGGGTQYF.

J is TRBJ1-3 and V is TRBV11-3; D remains ambiguous. Germline CDR1 SGHNT, CDR2 YENEEA. This CDR3 has 14 residues. Trimming removed 4 bases at V and 4 bases at J, with 11 bases between. CDR3 amino acids: CASSSVLSGNTIYF. The CDR3 DNA reads as TGTGCCAGCAGCTCGGTTTTGTCAGGAAACACCATATATTTT.

The chain employs TRBV19 and TRBJ1-5; D not certain. V was pared by 5 bases and J by 0 bases, with 11 bases between. The CDR3 contains 15 residues. CDR1 LNHDA and CDR2 SQIVND come from the germline V gene (reference sequence). The CDR3 reads CASSWAILSNQPQHF. CDR3 DNA: TGTGCCAGTAGTTGGGCCATCCTTAGCAATCAGCCCCAGCATTTT.

By proportion, this clone is medium-sized. The chain employs TRBV29-1 and TRBJ2-1; TRBD2 is a possible D gene (6 bases). Germline-derived CDR1 and CDR2 are SQVTM and ANQGSEA. The CDR3 has 15 amino acids. Trimming cost V 6 bases and J 4 bases, with 19 bases left between them. CDR3 nucleotides: TGCAGCGTCCACGACGGGGGACCAGCTTACAATGAGCAGTTCTTC. Its protein product is CSVHDGGPAYNEQFF.

This chain uses TRBV30 with TRBJ2-5, with D unresolved. V lost 3 bases, J lost 3 bases, and 11 bases lay in between. The CDR3 extends over 13 amino acids. Germline V gene lookup returns CDR1 GTSNPN and CDR2 SVGIG (reference sequence). CDR3 loop: CAWRLGWKETQYF. In nucleotides, the CDR3 is TGTGCCTGGAGGCTGGGGTGGAAAGAGACCCAGTACTTC. The full variable domain, rest sourced from reference TRBV30 and TRBJ2-5, is SQTIHQWPATLVQPVGSPLSLECTVEGTSNPNLYWYRQAAGRGLQLLFYSVGIGQISSEVPQNLSASRPQDRQFILSSKKLLLSDSGFYLCAWRLGWKETQYFGPGTRLLVL.